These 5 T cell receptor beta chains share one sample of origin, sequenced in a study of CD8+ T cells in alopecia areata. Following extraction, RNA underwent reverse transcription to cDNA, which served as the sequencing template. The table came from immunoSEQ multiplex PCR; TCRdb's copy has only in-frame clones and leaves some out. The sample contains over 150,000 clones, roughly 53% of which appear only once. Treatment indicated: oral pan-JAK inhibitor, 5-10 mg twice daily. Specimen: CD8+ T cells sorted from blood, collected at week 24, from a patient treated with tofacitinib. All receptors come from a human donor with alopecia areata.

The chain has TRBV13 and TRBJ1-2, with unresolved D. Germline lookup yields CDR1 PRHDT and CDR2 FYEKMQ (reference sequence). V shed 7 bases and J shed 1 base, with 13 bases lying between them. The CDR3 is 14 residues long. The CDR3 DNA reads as TGTGCCAGCATCGACAAGAGCAGTAACTATGGCTACACCTTC. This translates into CASIDKSSNYGYTF. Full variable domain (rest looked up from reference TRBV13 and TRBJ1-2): AAGVIQSPRHLIKEKRETATLKCYPIPRHDTVYWYQQGPGQDPQFLISFYEKMQSDKGSIPDRFSAQQFSDYHSELNMSSLELGDSALYFCASIDKSSNYGYTFGSGTRLTVV.

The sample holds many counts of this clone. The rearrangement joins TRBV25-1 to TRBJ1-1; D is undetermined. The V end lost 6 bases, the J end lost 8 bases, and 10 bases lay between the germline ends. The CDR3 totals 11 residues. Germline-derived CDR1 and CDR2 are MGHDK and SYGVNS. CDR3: CASRDGYEAFF. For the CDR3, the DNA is TGTGCCAGCAGGGATGGGTACGAAGCTTTCTTT.

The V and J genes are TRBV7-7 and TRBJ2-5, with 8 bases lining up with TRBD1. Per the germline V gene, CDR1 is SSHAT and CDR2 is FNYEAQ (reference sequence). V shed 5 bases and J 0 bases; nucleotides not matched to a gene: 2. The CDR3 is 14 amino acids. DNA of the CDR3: TGTGCCAGCAGCCCGGGACAGGACCAAGAGACCCAGTACTTC. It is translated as CASSPGQDQETQYF.

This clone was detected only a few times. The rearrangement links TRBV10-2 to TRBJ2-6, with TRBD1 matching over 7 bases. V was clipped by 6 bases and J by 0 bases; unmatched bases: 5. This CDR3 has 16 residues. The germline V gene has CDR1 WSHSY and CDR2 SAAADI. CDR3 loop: CASRGQPVSGANVLTF. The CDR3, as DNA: TGCGCCAGCAGGGGACAGCCCGTCTCTGGGGCCAACGTCCTGACTTTC.

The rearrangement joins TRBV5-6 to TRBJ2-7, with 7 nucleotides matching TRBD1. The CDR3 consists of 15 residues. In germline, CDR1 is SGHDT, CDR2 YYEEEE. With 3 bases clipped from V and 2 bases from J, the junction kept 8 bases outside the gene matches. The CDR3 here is CASSSTKDRAYEQYF. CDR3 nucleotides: TGTGCCAGCAGCTCGACCAAAGACAGGGCCTACGAGCAGTACTTC.